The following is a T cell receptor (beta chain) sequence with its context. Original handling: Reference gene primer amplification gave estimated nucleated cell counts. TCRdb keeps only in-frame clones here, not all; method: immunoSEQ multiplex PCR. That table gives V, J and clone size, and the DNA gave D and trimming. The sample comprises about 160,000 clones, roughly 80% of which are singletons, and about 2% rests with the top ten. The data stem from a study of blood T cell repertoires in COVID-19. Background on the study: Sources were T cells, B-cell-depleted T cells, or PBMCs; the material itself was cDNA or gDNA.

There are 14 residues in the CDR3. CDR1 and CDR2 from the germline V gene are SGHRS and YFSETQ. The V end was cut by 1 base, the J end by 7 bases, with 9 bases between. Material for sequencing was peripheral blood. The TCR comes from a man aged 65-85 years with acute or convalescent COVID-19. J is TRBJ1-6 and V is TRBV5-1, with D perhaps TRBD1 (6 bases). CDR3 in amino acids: CASSLNRENSPLHF. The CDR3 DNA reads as TGCGCCAGCAGCTTGAACAGGGAGAATTCACCCCTCCACTTT.